One sample yielded the 3 T cell receptor beta chains listed below, sequenced in a study of blood T cell repertoires in COVID-19. Profiled with immunoSEQ multiplex PCR; TCRdb holds only in-frame clones, not every one. The table has 90,000 to 100,000 clones, approximately 84% seen once. The sequenced sample was peripheral blood. The source of these receptors is a man in his sixties with acute or convalescent COVID-19.

V and J are TRBV6-5 and TRBJ1-2, with D perhaps TRBD1 (6 bases). V was clipped by 5 bases and J by 10 bases, with 14 bases between them. Germline-derived CDR1 and CDR2 are MNHEY and SVGAGI. The CDR3 is 12 residues long. The CDR3 sequence: CASSRGTFDYTF. CDR3 coding DNA: TGTGCCAGCAGTAGGGGGACATTCGACTACACCTTC.

The rearrangement uses TRBV3-1 (or the pseudogene TRBV3-2) and TRBJ1-2, with 9 bases fitting TRBD1. The ends lost 2 bases at V and 7 bases at J; junction bases unmatched: 5. The germline CDR1 and CDR2 sequences are LGHDT and YNNKEL (reference sequence). The CDR3 length is 14 residues. This chain's CDR3 is CASSQSPGQGGYTF. Written as DNA, the CDR3 is TGTGCCAGCAGCCAATCGCCGGGACAGGGTGGCTACACCTTC.

This clone has more than one count but fewer than ten. The chain combines TRBV5-1 with TRBJ2-7; the D gene is possibly TRBD2 (6 bases). Germline loops: CDR1 SGHRS, CDR2 YFSETQ. CDR3 size: 14 residues. Trimming removed 0 bases from V and 2 bases from J, with 9 bases in between. The CDR3 nucleotides read TGCGCCAGCAGCTTGGTTCCGGGGGCCTACGAGCAGTACTTC. Protein sequence: CASSLVPGAYEQYF.